These T cell receptor beta chains were read from a single sample in a study of blood T cell repertoires in COVID-19. Profiled with immunoSEQ multiplex PCR; TCRdb holds only in-frame clones, not every one. The sample records under 300,000 clones, 83% being singletons. The sequenced material came from peripheral blood. All receptors come from a woman aged 50 to 65 who had recovered from COVID-19. Both conserved end residues are part of each CDR3. Each record gives: D gene, J gene, V gene, clone size, CDR3 protein, CDR3 DNA. D genes are given only for firm matches. Only some rows state a clone size, as once, few, many or a class for expanded clones.

d_call: TRBD2; j_call: TRBJ2-3; v_call: TRBV6-1; clone_size: .; cdr3_aa: CASSEWSGGTDTQYF; cdr3_nt: TGTGCCAGCAGTGAATGGAGCGGGGGCACAGATACGCAGTATTTT
d_call: .; j_call: TRBJ2-3; v_call: TRBV7-9; clone_size: .; cdr3_aa: CASSFRRGDTQYF; cdr3_nt: TGTGCCAGCAGCTTCAGGCGGGGAGATACGCAGTATTTT
d_call: TRBD2; j_call: TRBJ2-1; v_call: TRBV28; clone_size: once; cdr3_aa: CASTRASGGIYNEQFF; cdr3_nt: TGTGCCAGCACCCGGGCTAGCGGGGGGATCTACAATGAGCAGTTCTTC
d_call: TRBD1; j_call: TRBJ1-3; v_call: TRBV19; clone_size: .; cdr3_aa: CASSAPTGGSGNTIYF; cdr3_nt: TGTGCCAGTAGCGCCCCGACAGGGGGCTCTGGAAACACCATATATTTT
d_call: .; j_call: TRBJ2-2; v_call: TRBV5-1; clone_size: .; cdr3_aa: CASSSTNTGELFF; cdr3_nt: TGCGCCAGCAGCTCTACGAACACCGGGGAGCTGTTTTTT
d_call: TRBD1; j_call: TRBJ1-2; v_call: TRBV9; clone_size: .; cdr3_aa: CASSGATGPNYGYTF; cdr3_nt: TGTGCCAGCAGCGGGGCGACAGGGCCAAACTATGGCTACACCTTC
d_call: .; j_call: TRBJ2-3; v_call: TRBV24-1; clone_size: .; cdr3_aa: CATSDSLTDTQYF; cdr3_nt: TGTGCCACCAGTGATTCCCTAACAGATACGCAGTATTTT
d_call: TRBD1; j_call: TRBJ1-5; v_call: TRBV19; clone_size: .; cdr3_aa: CASRQGTRGYQPQHF; cdr3_nt: TGTGCCAGTAGACAGGGGACCAGGGGGTATCAGCCCCAGCATTTT
d_call: .; j_call: TRBJ2-7; v_call: TRBV24-1; clone_size: .; cdr3_aa: CATSDSDSYEQYF; cdr3_nt: TGTGCCACCAGTGACTCGGACAGCTACGAGCAGTACTTC
d_call: TRBD1; j_call: TRBJ1-5; v_call: TRBV5-1; clone_size: .; cdr3_aa: CASSPGQGSQPQHF; cdr3_nt: TGCGCCAGCAGCCCGGGACAGGGGTCTCAGCCCCAGCATTTT
d_call: TRBD1; j_call: TRBJ1-5; v_call: TRBV28; clone_size: .; cdr3_aa: CASSRTGDWNQPQHF; cdr3_nt: TGTGCCAGCAGTCGTACAGGGGATTGGAATCAGCCCCAGCATTTT
d_call: .; j_call: TRBJ2-7; v_call: TRBV28; clone_size: .; cdr3_aa: CASSDTGYDYEQYF; cdr3_nt: TGTGCCAGCAGTGATACGGGGTATGACTACGAGCAGTACTTC
d_call: .; j_call: TRBJ2-7; v_call: TRBV30; clone_size: .; cdr3_aa: CAWRGASGQYF; cdr3_nt: TGTGCCTGGAGGGGGGCTAGCGGGCAGTACTTC
d_call: TRBD2; j_call: TRBJ2-1; v_call: TRBV5-4; clone_size: .; cdr3_aa: CASRPGLAKNSYNEQFF; cdr3_nt: TGTGCCAGCCGACCGGGACTAGCGAAAAACTCCTACAATGAGCAGTTCTTC
d_call: .; j_call: TRBJ1-1; v_call: TRBV6-2/TRBV6-3; clone_size: .; cdr3_aa: CASSFPTAQNTEAFF; cdr3_nt: TGTGCCAGCAGTTTCCCTACCGCGCAGAACACTGAAGCTTTCTTT
d_call: .; j_call: TRBJ1-2; v_call: TRBV18; clone_size: .; cdr3_aa: CASSPSTSYRSLGGYTF; cdr3_nt: TGTGCCAGCTCACCCTCCACGTCCTACAGGTCCCTGGGGGGCTACACCTTC
d_call: .; j_call: TRBJ1-5; v_call: TRBV6-6; clone_size: .; cdr3_aa: CASSSRGYQPQHF; cdr3_nt: TGTGCCAGCAGTTCCAGGGGTTATCAGCCCCAGCATTTT
d_call: TRBD1; j_call: TRBJ1-1; v_call: TRBV7-3; clone_size: .; cdr3_aa: CASRADRDYGEAFF; cdr3_nt: TGTGCCAGCAGAGCAGACAGGGATTACGGGGAAGCTTTCTTT
d_call: .; j_call: TRBJ1-3; v_call: TRBV7-9; clone_size: .; cdr3_aa: CARAEGDTIYF; cdr3_nt: TGTGCCAGGGCAGAGGGTGACACCATATATTTT
d_call: .; j_call: TRBJ2-7; v_call: TRBV11-2; clone_size: .; cdr3_aa: CASSLVSRLQSYEQYF; cdr3_nt: TGTGCCAGCAGCTTAGTGTCGAGACTCCAATCCTACGAGCAGTACTTC
d_call: .; j_call: TRBJ1-1; v_call: TRBV7-3; clone_size: few; cdr3_aa: CASSPNSGRGTEAFF; cdr3_nt: TGTGCCAGCAGCCCAAACTCTGGGAGGGGCACTGAAGCTTTCTTT
d_call: TRBD1; j_call: TRBJ1-1; v_call: TRBV28; clone_size: once; cdr3_aa: CASSFRTGDTEAFF; cdr3_nt: TGTGCCAGCAGTTTCCGGACAGGGGACACTGAAGCTTTCTTT
d_call: .; j_call: TRBJ1-2; v_call: TRBV28; clone_size: .; cdr3_aa: CASSLEGVGDGYTF; cdr3_nt: TGTGCCAGCAGTTTAGAAGGAGTTGGAGATGGCTACACCTTC
d_call: .; j_call: TRBJ2-7; v_call: TRBV2; clone_size: .; cdr3_aa: CASSDFADTYEQYF; cdr3_nt: TGTGCCAGCAGTGATTTTGCAGATACCTACGAGCAGTACTTC
d_call: .; j_call: TRBJ2-7; v_call: TRBV18; clone_size: .; cdr3_aa: CASSEAWRDQLGQYF; cdr3_nt: TGTGCCAGCTCAGAAGCTTGGCGGGACCAACTCGGGCAGTACTTC
d_call: .; j_call: TRBJ1-6; v_call: TRBV4-2; clone_size: .; cdr3_aa: CASSGLLTGHNSPLHF; cdr3_nt: TGTGCCAGTTCGGGGTTACTGACAGGACATAATTCACCCCTCCACTTT
d_call: .; j_call: TRBJ1-1; v_call: TRBV27; clone_size: .; cdr3_aa: CASSFMGQGEAFF; cdr3_nt: TGTGCCAGCAGTTTCATGGGGCAAGGTGAAGCTTTCTTT
d_call: .; j_call: TRBJ1-6; v_call: TRBV7-9; clone_size: few; cdr3_aa: CASSLGQSYNSPLHF; cdr3_nt: TGTGCCAGCAGCTTAGGCCAGTCGTATAATTCACCCCTCCACTTT
d_call: .; j_call: TRBJ1-1; v_call: TRBV27; clone_size: .; cdr3_aa: CASSLGGEAFF; cdr3_nt: TGTGCCAGCAGTTTAGGGGGGGAAGCTTTCTTT
d_call: TRBD1; j_call: TRBJ1-2; v_call: TRBV4-1; clone_size: .; cdr3_aa: CASSQLPGQGYGYTF; cdr3_nt: TGCGCCAGCAGCCAGCTACCGGGACAGGGCTATGGCTACACCTTC
d_call: .; j_call: TRBJ1-4; v_call: TRBV4-3; clone_size: .; cdr3_aa: CASSQVRGEKLFF; cdr3_nt: TGCGCCAGCAGCCAAGTTCGGGGTGAAAAACTGTTTTTT
d_call: TRBD2; j_call: TRBJ2-3; v_call: TRBV28; clone_size: .; cdr3_aa: CASSLTGLAGAVDTQYF; cdr3_nt: TGTGCCAGCAGTTTGACCGGACTAGCGGGAGCTGTAGATACGCAGTATTTT
d_call: .; j_call: TRBJ1-5; v_call: TRBV28; clone_size: .; cdr3_aa: CASSLVLGGNQPQHF; cdr3_nt: TGTGCCAGCAGTTTGGTACTAGGGGGTAATCAGCCCCAGCATTTT
d_call: TRBD1; j_call: TRBJ2-2; v_call: TRBV6-6; clone_size: .; cdr3_aa: CASSQKGQGHTGELFF; cdr3_nt: TGTGCCAGCAGCCAGAAGGGACAGGGACACACCGGGGAGCTGTTTTTT
d_call: .; j_call: TRBJ2-2; v_call: TRBV28; clone_size: .; cdr3_aa: CASSLKTGSNTGELFF; cdr3_nt: TGTGCCAGCAGTCTCAAGACAGGTTCGAACACCGGGGAGCTGTTTTTT
d_call: TRBD1; j_call: TRBJ1-1; v_call: TRBV2; clone_size: once; cdr3_aa: CASRAVTGSGEAFF; cdr3_nt: TGTGCCAGCAGAGCTGTGACAGGGTCAGGCGAAGCTTTCTTT
d_call: .; j_call: TRBJ2-1; v_call: TRBV19; clone_size: .; cdr3_aa: CASSWGGTYNEQFF; cdr3_nt: TGTGCCAGTAGTTGGGGGGGCACCTACAATGAGCAGTTCTTC
d_call: .; j_call: TRBJ1-1; v_call: TRBV28; clone_size: .; cdr3_aa: CASLDRMNTEAFF; cdr3_nt: TGTGCCAGCTTGGACAGAATGAACACTGAAGCTTTCTTT
d_call: .; j_call: TRBJ1-1; v_call: TRBV4-1; clone_size: .; cdr3_aa: CASSQDEGALDTEAFF; cdr3_nt: TGCGCCAGCAGCCAAGACGAAGGGGCGCTGGACACTGAAGCTTTCTTT
d_call: .; j_call: TRBJ2-7; v_call: TRBV7-2; clone_size: .; cdr3_aa: CASSPGTGGYEQYF; cdr3_nt: TGTGCCAGCAGCCCAGGGACTGGGGGCTACGAGCAGTACTTC
d_call: .; j_call: TRBJ2-1; v_call: TRBV5-6; clone_size: .; cdr3_aa: CASSLTSGAGEQFF; cdr3_nt: TGTGCCAGCAGCCTTACGTCAGGGGCCGGGGAGCAGTTCTTC
d_call: TRBD2; j_call: TRBJ2-2; v_call: TRBV28; clone_size: .; cdr3_aa: CASRSGGPNTGELFF; cdr3_nt: TGTGCCAGCAGAAGCGGGGGACCGAACACCGGGGAGCTGTTTTTT
d_call: .; j_call: TRBJ2-2; v_call: TRBV10-3; clone_size: once; cdr3_aa: CAIRRWGTTNTGELFF; cdr3_nt: TGTGCCATCAGGAGATGGGGGACAACGAACACCGGGGAGCTGTTTTTT
d_call: .; j_call: TRBJ2-2; v_call: TRBV7-3; clone_size: .; cdr3_aa: CASSLRAEAVAGELFF; cdr3_nt: TGTGCCAGCAGCTTACGAGCAGAGGCGGTGGCCGGGGAGCTGTTTTTT
d_call: .; j_call: TRBJ1-2; v_call: TRBV7-2; clone_size: once; cdr3_aa: CASSPPAGRYGYTF; cdr3_nt: TGTGCCAGCAGCCCACCGGCAGGCCGGTATGGCTACACCTTC
d_call: .; j_call: TRBJ2-3; v_call: TRBV29-1; clone_size: .; cdr3_aa: CSVSYGGLTDTQYF; cdr3_nt: TGCAGCGTGAGCTACGGGGGGCTCACAGATACGCAGTATTTT
d_call: .; j_call: TRBJ2-7; v_call: TRBV6-5; clone_size: .; cdr3_aa: CASRQDRVSYEQYF; cdr3_nt: TGTGCCAGCAGACAAGACAGAGTCTCCTACGAGCAGTACTTC
d_call: TRBD1; j_call: TRBJ2-5; v_call: TRBV5-5; clone_size: .; cdr3_aa: CASSLTGTGVETQYF; cdr3_nt: TGTGCCAGCAGCCTGACCGGGACAGGGGTGGAGACCCAGTACTTC
d_call: .; j_call: TRBJ2-5; v_call: TRBV2; clone_size: .; cdr3_aa: CASREQETQYF; cdr3_nt: TGTGCCAGCAGGGAGCAAGAGACCCAGTACTTC
d_call: TRBD1; j_call: TRBJ2-7; v_call: TRBV27; clone_size: .; cdr3_aa: CASSLSRVGQGASYEQYF; cdr3_nt: TGTGCCAGCAGTTTATCGAGGGTCGGACAGGGGGCCTCCTACGAGCAGTACTTC
d_call: .; j_call: TRBJ1-4; v_call: TRBV19; clone_size: .; cdr3_aa: CASSSGGREKLFF; cdr3_nt: TGTGCCAGTAGTTCCGGGGGGAGAGAAAAACTGTTTTTT
d_call: .; j_call: TRBJ2-7; v_call: TRBV19; clone_size: .; cdr3_aa: CASSISDGPYEQYF; cdr3_nt: TGTGCCAGTAGTATTAGCGACGGTCCCTACGAGCAGTACTTC